This T cell receptor (beta chain) comes out of a study of shared clonotypes between healthy human individuals. Study details: Donors had three CD4 naive, three CD4 memory, two CD8 naive and one CD8 memory plate apiece.

Assay used: immunoSEQ multiplex PCR; TCRdb lists only in-frame clones, some missing. The sample has some 2,000,000 clones; under 97% are singletons. The donors were all Caucasian adults (living in Nashville, Tennessee). The specimen was naive CD4+ T cells sorted from blood. Subset meaning: CD45RA+ positively selected. This receptor was taken from a man between 18 and 29 years old in good health.

The CDR3 DNA follows: TGTGCCAGCAGCCAAGCGACAGGGAACACTGAAGCTTTCTTT. It specifies CASSQATGNTEAFF. The chain is built from TRBV5-4 and TRBJ1-1, with a possible D match to TRBD1 (6 bases). Trimming took off 4 bases at V and 1 base at J, with 11 bases between the two ends. Germline V gene data show CDR1 as SGHNT and CDR2 as YYREEE (reference sequence). This CDR3 has 14 residues.